The 21 T cell receptor beta chains in this list originate from one sample, sequenced in a study of CD8+ T cells in alopecia areata. Sequencing templates came from extracted RNA that was reverse transcribed into cDNA. Clones were read by immunoSEQ multiplex PCR, and TCRdb kept only the in-frame ones, dropping some. The sample consists of about 150,000 clones, more than 40% of them appearing once. Sample: CD4+ T cells sorted from blood. The source of these receptors is a human donor with alopecia areata.

This clone was seen a handful of times. V usage is TRBV29-1 and J usage is TRBJ2-3, with TRBD1 identical over 8 bases. CDR1 and CDR2 (germline): SQVTM, ANQGSEA. CDR3 length: 14 residues. The V segment lost 4 bases and the J segment 1 base; nucleotides outside the gene matches: 4. CDR3 nucleotides: TGCAGCGTTGGACAGGGGTTAGGCACAGATACGCAGTATTTT. This codes for CSVGQGLGTDTQYF.

The chain employs TRBV27 and TRBJ2-1; TRBD2 might be the D (6 bases). Between the trimmed V and J ends, which lost 5 bases and 7 bases, there was a span of 21 bases. Germline CDR1 and CDR2: MNHEY and SMNVEV (reference sequence). The CDR3 loop spans 16 amino acids. The chain's CDR3 is CASSQYRGRIGNEQFF. In DNA form, the CDR3 reads TGTGCCAGCAGTCAATACCGGGGGAGGATCGGGAATGAGCAGTTCTTC.

This clone has only one observation. This chain connects TRBV2 to TRBJ2-6; a weak D match, TRBD1 (5 bases). Trimming left V 6 bases short and J 1 base short, with 7 bases between. The germline V gene has CDR1 SNHLY and CDR2 FYNNEI. This CDR3 spans 14 amino acids. Here the CDR3 DNA reads TGTGCCAGCAGCTGGACATCTGGGGCCAACGTCCTGACTTTC. Its protein product is CASSWTSGANVLTF. The whole variable domain, filled in from reference TRBV2 and TRBJ2-6, reads EPEVTQTPSHQVTQMGQEVILRCVPISNHLYFYWYRQILGQKVEFLVSFYNNEISEKSEIFDDQFSVERPDGSNFTLKIRSTKLEDSAMYFCASSWTSGANVLTFGAGSRLTVL.

A few counts support this clone. This chain uses TRBV7-2 with TRBJ2-1; D unclear. Germline CDR1 reads SGHTA; CDR2 reads FQGNSA. The CDR3 extends over 12 amino acids. V was trimmed by 5 bases and J by 11 bases, leaving 13 bases between them. DNA of the CDR3: TGTGCCAGCAGCCAAGGACGCCAAAAGCAGTTCTTC. It yields the protein CASSQGRQKQFF.

The chain recombines TRBV4-2 with TRBJ2-1; D might be TRBD2 (6 bases). The length of the CDR3 is 17 residues. Germline V gene sequence: CDR1 LGHNA, CDR2 YNFKEQ. V was trimmed by 0 bases and J by 2 bases, leaving 14 bases between them. The CDR3 DNA reads as TGTGCCAGCAGCCAAGATCTCGGGAGCGCTACCTACAATGAGCAGTTCTTC. This codes for CASSQDLGSATYNEQFF.

This clone was observed a handful of times. The V call is TRBV5-4, the J call TRBJ2-7, with TRBD1 matching over 9 bases. J gave up 4 bases and V 3 bases, and 8 bases lay outside the gene matches. Germline CDR1 and CDR2: SGHNT and YYREEE (reference sequence). This CDR3 contains 15 residues. The CDR3: CASSSRTGDRYEQYF. The CDR3 DNA follows: TGTGCCAGCAGCTCGCGGACAGGGGATAGGTACGAGCAGTACTTC.

The CDR3 spells CASSTRTSYNEQFF. The CDR3 DNA reads TGTGCCAGCAGTACTAGGACTAGTTACAATGAGCAGTTCTTC. The chain employs TRBV28 and TRBJ2-1; 7 bases map to TRBD2. The CDR3 is 14 amino acids. Looked up from germline, CDR1 is MDHEN and CDR2 is SYDVKM. With V trimmed by 5 bases and J by 4 bases, 5 bases remained unmatched. The full variable domain, rest sourced from reference TRBV28 and TRBJ2-1, is DVKVTQSSRYLVKRTGEKVFLECVQDMDHENMFWYRQDPGLGLRLIYFSYDVKMKEKGDIPEGYSVSREKKERFSLILESASTNQTSMYLCASSTRTSYNEQFFGPGTRLTVL.

Written as DNA, the CDR3 is TGTGCCAGCACTATCAGTGCTAGCACAGATACGCAGTATTTT. Translation gives CASTISASTDTQYF. The genes are TRBV6-5 and TRBJ2-3; D ambiguous. The CDR3 is made up of 14 amino acids. The V gene lost 7 bases and the J gene lost 0 bases, with 11 bases spanning the gap. The germline V gene has CDR1 MNHEY and CDR2 SVGAGI.

The V call is TRBV30, the J call TRBJ1-2, with 7 bases lining up with TRBD1. From germline, CDR1 is GTSNPN and CDR2 SVGIG (reference sequence). V lost 8 bases, J lost 0 bases, and 9 bases stayed unmatched. This CDR3 spans 14 amino acids. The CDR3 is CATQGGTANYGYTF. DNA for the CDR3: TGTGCCACCCAAGGTGGGACAGCTAACTATGGCTACACCTTC.

The chain employs TRBV29-1 and TRBJ2-1; either TRBD1 or TRBD2 may fit D (5 bases each). The CDR3 is made up of 15 amino acids. V was shortened by 6 bases and J by 4 bases, with 19 bases between the two germline ends. The germline CDR1 and CDR2 sequences are SQVTM and ANQGSEA. This CDR3 is CSVLPGGRLYNEQFF. The CDR3 nucleotides read TGCAGCGTCTTACCTGGGGGACGCCTATACAATGAGCAGTTCTTC.

The chain recombines TRBV20-1 with TRBJ2-4, with D hard to call. V was pared by 3 bases and J by 9 bases, with 9 bases between. The germline CDR1 and CDR2 sequences are DFQATT and SNEGSKA (reference sequence). This CDR3 spans 11 amino acids. The CDR3 region is CSASQQGIQYF. The DNA of the CDR3 is TGCAGTGCTAGCCAGCAAGGCATTCAGTACTTC.

This clone has just a few counts. The chain employs TRBV5-1 and TRBJ2-5; D not certain. With 4 bases removed from V and 5 bases from J, the gap between germline ends came to 12 bases. CDR1 and CDR2 from the germline V gene are SGHRS and YFSETQ. This CDR3 has 13 amino acids. CDR3 coding DNA: TGCGCCAGCAGCCTACACGTCGGGGAGACCCAGTACTTC. It codes for CASSLHVGETQYF. The variable domain in full, completed from reference TRBV5-1 and TRBJ2-5, reads KAGVTQTPRYLIKTRGQQVTLSCSPISGHRSVSWYQQTPGQGLQFLFEYFSETQRNKGNFPGRFSGRQFSNSRSEMNVSTLELGDSALYLCASSLHVGETQYFGPGTRLLVL.

The rearrangement uses TRBV2 and TRBJ2-7, with 8 bases aligning to TRBD1. The germline V gene encodes CDR1 SNHLY and CDR2 FYNNEI. This CDR3 region has 14 residues. V was pared by 6 bases and J by 0 bases, with 4 bases of the junction left unmatched. CDR3 residues: CASRRTGLSYEQYF. CDR3 sequence (DNA): TGTGCCAGCAGACGGACAGGGCTCTCCTACGAGCAGTACTTC.

The rearrangement links TRBV28 to TRBJ2-7; D is undetermined. Between the trimmed V and J ends, which lost 5 bases and 4 bases, there was a span of 3 bases. CDR1 is MDHEN and CDR2 is SYDVKM in the germline V gene. The CDR3 loop spans 10 amino acids. Written as DNA, the CDR3 is TGTGCCAGCAGTACTTACGAGCAGTACTTC. This translates into CASSTYEQYF.

The chain carries TRBV28 and TRBJ2-7, with D hard to call. CDR3 size: 13 residues. The germline V gene encodes CDR1 MDHEN and CDR2 SYDVKM. Between the trimmed V and J ends, which lost 6 bases and 3 bases, there was a span of 12 bases. The CDR3 nucleotides read TGTGCCAGCAGAGGAGAGATAATCTACGAGCAGTACTTC. Encoded protein: CASRGEIIYEQYF. The full variable domain, with the rest looked up from reference TRBV28 and TRBJ2-7, is DVKVTQSSRYLVKRTGEKVFLECVQDMDHENMFWYRQDPGLGLRLIYFSYDVKMKEKGDIPEGYSVSREKKERFSLILESASTNQTSMYLCASRGEIIYEQYFGPGTRLTVT.

This clone came up a few times. The chain employs TRBV18 and TRBJ2-1; 7 bases are shared with TRBD1. The CDR3 consists of 14 residues. The germline gives CDR1 KGHSH, CDR2 LQKENI. The J segment lost 6 bases and the V segment lost 3 bases, leaving 5 bases of the junction unmatched. CDR3 DNA: TGTGCCAGCTCACCGCTTGACAGGGTCAATGAGCAGTTCTTC. Translating it yields CASSPLDRVNEQFF.

This clone showed up just a few times. The chain employs TRBV7-3 and TRBJ2-2; D is possibly TRBD2 (5 bases). V lost 5 bases and J lost 0, with 16 bases in between. The CDR3 covers 17 residues. Germline V gene lookup returns CDR1 SGHTA and CDR2 FQGTGA. CDR3 sequence reads: CASSSYRAGTNTGELFF. CDR3 bases: TGTGCCAGCAGCAGCTACCGGGCGGGTACGAACACCGGGGAGCTGTTTTTT.

Only one count was recorded for this clone. The chain carries TRBV7-8 and TRBJ2-5, with D tentatively TRBD1 (6 bases). There are 15 residues in the CDR3. CDR1 and CDR2 (germline): SGHVS, FQNEAQ. Trimming took 5 bases from V and 5 from J, leaving 18 bases between them. The CDR3 loop reads CASSLSTWGQETQYF. The CDR3 DNA follows: TGTGCCAGCAGCCTTAGTACGTGGGGGCAGGAGACCCAGTACTTC.

V is TRBV6-5 and J is TRBJ2-5; 10 positions match TRBD1. J was trimmed by 5 bases and V by 6 bases; bases with no gene match: 9. Germline CDR1 reads MNHEY; CDR2 reads SVGAGI. The CDR3 extends over 15 amino acids. For the CDR3, the DNA is TGTGCCAGCAGCTCCGAGACAGGGGGCAGGGAGACCCAGTACTTC. It is translated as CASSSETGGRETQYF.

With respect to this clone: Other DNA sequences in the sample encode the same CDR3. CDR3 nucleotides: TGTGCCAGCAGCGCGGGGGGTGGCTACACCTTC. Residues: CASSAGGGYTF. The rearrangement uses TRBV9 and TRBJ1-2; TRBD1 is a possible D gene (5 bases). V was trimmed by 3 bases and J by 7 bases, leaving 7 bases between them. The germline CDR1 and CDR2 sequences are SGDLS and YYNGEE. The CDR3 runs 11 residues.

This clone turned up a few times. The J gene is TRBJ2-1, the V gene TRBV7-8; unclear D gene. The CDR3 runs to 14 residues. Germline V CDR1 and CDR2: SGHVS, FQNEAQ. Trimming shortened V by 1 base and J by 10 bases, and 14 bases separated the two germline ends. In DNA, the CDR3 is TGTGCCAGCAGCTTAGTTTCCGCGACTGTCGAGCAGTTCTTC. Protein product: CASSLVSATVEQFF.